Only a few counts were recorded for the clone carrying this T cell receptor beta chain. What it binds is not known. The CDR3 ends on some other residue instead of the conserved phenylalanine or tryptophan, so this is likely a read error. A second PCR, run for about 7 to 11 cycles, used a sample-barcoded 5' primer plus a J-beta primer mix. TCRdb analysed the 5' RACE reads with MiXCR anew, one entry per CDR3 protein. Here the sample spans about 1 million distinct CDR3 sequences, roughly a quarter being singletons. This sample was taken from a study of blood T cells in healthy people across ages. The study's findings and limits: Per million T cells, TCR beta diversity dropped about linearly as age rose.

The sample was also linked to a second study, of T cells of mothers and their children.

This TCR came from a girl aged 2-10 years in good health. The sequenced sample consisted of blood.

CDR3 in DNA: TGTGCCAGCAGCCGGGACCGTGGGGAGACCCAGTACCTC. Encoded protein: CASSRDRGETQYL. V is TRBV11-3 and J is TRBJ2-5, with D perhaps being TRBD1 or TRBD2 (5 bases each). CDR1 and CDR2 (germline): SGHNT, YENEEA. Deletions cut 5 bases from V and 5 bases from J, with 12 bases between. CDR3 length equals 13 residues.